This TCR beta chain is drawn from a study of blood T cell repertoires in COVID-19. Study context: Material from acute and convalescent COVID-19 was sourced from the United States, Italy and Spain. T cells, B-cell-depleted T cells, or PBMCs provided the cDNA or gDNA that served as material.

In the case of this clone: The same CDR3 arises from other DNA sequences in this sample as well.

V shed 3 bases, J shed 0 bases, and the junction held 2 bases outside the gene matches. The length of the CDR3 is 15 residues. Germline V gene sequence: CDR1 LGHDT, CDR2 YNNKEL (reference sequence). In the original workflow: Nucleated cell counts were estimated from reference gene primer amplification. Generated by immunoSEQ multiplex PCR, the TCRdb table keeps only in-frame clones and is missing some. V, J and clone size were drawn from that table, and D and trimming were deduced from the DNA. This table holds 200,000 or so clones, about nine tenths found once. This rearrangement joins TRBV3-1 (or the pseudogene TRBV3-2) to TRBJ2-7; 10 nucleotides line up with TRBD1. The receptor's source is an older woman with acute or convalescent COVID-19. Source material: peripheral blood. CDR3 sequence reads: CASSHGDRGSYEQYF. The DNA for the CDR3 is TGTGCCAGCAGCCACGGGGACAGGGGCTCCTACGAGCAGTACTTC.